These 23 T cell receptor beta chains came from one sample sequenced in a study of glioma-infiltrating T cells. Amplification of TCR alpha and beta CDR3 regions from RNA used iRepertoire nested multiplex PCR. TCRdb processed the multiplex PCR reads anew with MiXCR; each CDR3 protein has one entry. The sample has some 120,000 distinct CDR3 sequences; roughly 25% are singletons. The specimen was glioma tissue, nonneoplastic brain tissue, or PBMCs (not recorded which). The receptors here all came from a human donor with low-grade glioma or glioblastoma, undergoing nonglioma brain surgery, or in good health (not recorded which).

The chain has TRBV5-1 and TRBJ1-1; no clear D gene. Germline loops: CDR1 SGHRS, CDR2 YFSETQ. The CDR3 is 13 residues long. V gave up 3 bases and J gave up 1 base, with 7 bases separating them. The CDR3 here is CASSYNRNTEAFF. DNA for the CDR3: TGCGCCAGCAGCTACAACAGGAACACTGAAGCTTTCTTT.

This clonotype was observed many times. The chain employs TRBV20-1 and TRBJ2-5; D is possibly TRBD1 (6 bases). Germline CDR1 reads DFQATT; CDR2 reads SNEGSKA (reference sequence). V lost 0 bases and J lost 7, with 9 bases in between. This CDR3 is built from 12 residues. The CDR3 protein is CSARDLGATQYF. CDR3 DNA: TGCAGTGCTAGAGATCTGGGGGCGACCCAGTACTTC.

This clonotype was seen a few times. The chain links TRBV11-2 to TRBJ2-2; 9 bases match TRBD2. Unmatched junction bases numbered 8, after V lost 8 bases and J lost 7 bases. In germline, CDR1 is SGHAT, CDR2 FQNNGV. This CDR3 has 14 residues. The CDR3 spells CASSVAGANGELFF. The CDR3 nucleotides are TGTGCCAGCTCTGTAGCGGGAGCTAACGGGGAGCTGTTTTTT.

About this clonotype: One end of the junction fails to match germline, which may point to a read error. The J gene is TRBJ2-1, the V gene TRBV6-2 or TRBV6-3, with TRBD1 as a possible D gene (6 bases). The CDR3 runs to 13 residues. CDR1 is MNHEY and CDR2 is SVGEGT in the germline V gene. CDR3 DNA sequence: TGTGCCAGCAGTTACAGAGGGGGAAATGAGAAGTTCTTC. This translates into CASSYRGGNEKFF.

This clonotype was picked up many times. This chain connects TRBV20-1 to TRBJ2-7; no clear D. CDR3 size: 13 residues. V lost 5 bases, J lost 5 bases, and 16 bases lay in between. Germline V gives CDR1 DFQATT, CDR2 SNEGSKA (reference sequence). The CDR3 coding sequence is TGCAGTGCTGTTAGTGCCCTTGTACACGAGCAGTACTTC. Protein product: CSAVSALVHEQYF.

This clonotype came up many times. The V gene is TRBV6-6, the J gene TRBJ2-5, with D tentatively TRBD1 (7 bases). The CDR3 covers 17 residues. The germline gives CDR1 MNHNY, CDR2 SVGAGI (reference sequence). Trimming took 0 bases from V and 3 from J, leaving 17 bases between them. The CDR3 is CASSYSFGGTAKETQYF. The CDR3 DNA follows: TGTGCCAGCAGTTACTCGTTTGGAGGGACAGCGAAAGAGACCCAGTACTTC.

This clonotype was picked up many times. V is TRBV12-3 or TRBV12-4 and J is TRBJ2-3; D call uncertain. V shed 6 bases and J shed 2 bases, with 12 bases lying between them. This CDR3 is built from 14 residues. CDR3 in amino acids: CASRPLLSTDTQYF. The CDR3 DNA sequence: TGTGCCAGCAGGCCCCTCCTATCCACAGATACGCAGTATTTT.

Remarks on this clonotype: A read error is possible here, since a much larger clone lies one base away. This rearrangement joins TRBV5-5 to TRBJ2-3; 7 positions match TRBD1. There are 14 residues in the CDR3. Germline values: CDR1 SGHKS, CDR2 YYEKEE (reference sequence). CDR3 sequence: CDSSLLQGSDTQYF. Here the CDR3 DNA reads TGTGACAGCAGCTTGTTACAGGGGTCAGATACGCAGTATTTT.

This clonotype appeared many times. The J gene is TRBJ2-7, the V gene TRBV7-8; TRBD1 matches at 10 bases. The ends lost 4 bases at V and 3 bases at J; junction bases unmatched: 6. This CDR3 is 15 amino acids long. Germline V CDR1 and CDR2: SGHVS, FQNEAQ. This CDR3 reads CASSSSTGGFYEQYF. CDR3 bases: TGTGCCAGCAGCTCGTCGACAGGGGGCTTCTACGAGCAGTACTTC.

The sample holds many counts of this clonotype. The J gene is TRBJ2-1, the V gene TRBV27; D gene uncertain. The length of the CDR3 is 13 residues. Trimming removed 2 bases at V and 7 bases at J, with 9 bases between. In germline, CDR1 is MNHEY, CDR2 SMNVEV (reference sequence). The CDR3 sequence: CASSLIGRNEQFF. CDR3 nucleotide sequence: TGTGCCAGCAGTTTAATAGGGCGGAATGAGCAGTTCTTC.

This clonotype was seen at least ten times. This chain joins TRBV11-2 and TRBJ2-7, with D unresolved. Germline lookup yields CDR1 SGHAT and CDR2 FQNNGV. Trimming left V 2 bases short and J 2 bases short, with 13 bases between. This CDR3 comprises 15 residues. CDR3 in DNA: TGTGCCAGCAGCTTATCGAGTCGGATTACCTACGAGCAGTACTTC. Amino acids: CASSLSSRITYEQYF.

A note on this clonotype: A much larger clone lies one base from this, so it may be a read error. This chain connects TRBV4-1 to TRBJ2-7; TRBD1 agrees at 9 bases. Germline V lookup: CDR1 MGHRA, CDR2 YSYEKL. The CDR3 is made up of 16 amino acids. The CDR3 nucleotides are TGCTCCAGCAGCCAACCGGACAGGGGACGAGGCTACGAGCAGTACTTC. Protein sequence: CSSSQPDRGRGYEQYF.

This clonotype was counted ten times or more. The gene calls are TRBV20-1 and TRBJ2-3, with 11 bases fitting TRBD2. The CDR3 sequence is 14 residues long. Germline CDR1 and CDR2: DFQATT and SNEGSKA (reference sequence). J was trimmed by 1 base and V by 8 bases; bases with no gene match: 5. Here the CDR3 reads CSTVAGGGTDTQYF. The CDR3 coding sequence is TGCAGTACAGTAGCGGGAGGGGGCACAGATACGCAGTATTTT.

This clonotype has ten or more counts. This rearrangement joins TRBV2 to TRBJ2-3; 8 bases fit TRBD2. The CDR3 length is 18 residues. V lost 1 base to trimming and J lost 4 bases; unmatched junction nucleotides: 13. CDR1 SNHLY and CDR2 FYNNEI come from the germline V gene. The CDR3 here is CASSEVVLTGGPPDTQYF. The DNA for the CDR3 is TGTGCCAGCAGTGAAGTTGTGTTAACGGGAGGGCCTCCAGATACGCAGTATTTT.

With respect to this clonotype: At one boundary the junction diverges from the germline segment, which might be a read error. V and J are TRBV4-1 and TRBJ2-7; 8 bases match TRBD1. Germline V gives CDR1 MGHRA, CDR2 YSYEKL. This CDR3 comprises 16 residues. The CDR3 loop reads CAGSHVPGQVAYEQYF. As DNA, the CDR3 is TGCGCCGGCAGCCACGTTCCGGGACAGGTCGCCTACGAGCAGTACTTC.

To note about this clonotype: A much larger clone differs by one base, so this may be a read error. The chain uses TRBV19 and TRBJ1-2; no clear D. The CDR3 sequence is 12 residues long. Per germline, CDR1 LNHDA and CDR2 SQIVND (reference sequence). V lost 8 bases and J lost 8, with 15 bases in between. The CDR3 region has the DNA TGTGCCAGTGCTCTCACCGTGGTAGGCTACACCTTC. This sequence encodes CASALTVVGYTF.

The table lists this clonotype with many counts. The chain is built from TRBV19 and TRBJ1-3; 7 positions match TRBD1. Germline CDR1 and CDR2: LNHDA and SQIVND (reference sequence). With 9 bases clipped from V and 2 bases from J, the junction kept 4 bases outside the gene matches. This CDR3 is built from 13 residues. The CDR3 spells CASYRGPGNTIYF. The DNA of the CDR3 is TGTGCCAGCTACAGGGGACCTGGAAACACCATATATTTT.

A few counts support this clonotype. A single base separates this from a much larger clone, so it may be a read error. The rearrangement joins TRBV28 to TRBJ2-1; maybe TRBD2 (5 bases). CDR3 length: 15 amino acids. Germline V CDR1 and CDR2: MDHEN, SYDVKM. Trimming left V 5 bases short and J 2 bases short, with 13 bases between. Written as DNA, the CDR3 is TGTGCCAGCAGTCGCGGACTTGCCCCCTACAATGAGCAGTTCTTC. This sequence encodes CASSRGLAPYNEQFF. The complete variable domain, with remaining parts taken from reference TRBV28 and TRBJ2-1, reads DVKVTQSSRYLVKRTGEKVFLECVQDMDHENMFWYRQDPGLGLRLIYFSYDVKMKEKGDIPEGYSVSREKKERFSLILESASTNQTSMYLCASSRGLAPYNEQFFGPGTRLTVL.

The gene calls are TRBV3-1 and TRBJ2-5, with unresolved D. There are 12 residues in the CDR3. Looked up from germline, CDR1 is LGHDT and CDR2 is YNNKEL (reference sequence). The V end was cut by 0 bases, the J end by 9 bases, with 8 bases between. The CDR3 DNA reads TGTGCCAGCAGCCAAGATCTAAGGGCCCAGTACTTC. The encoded protein is CASSQDLRAQYF.

The DNA of the CDR3 is TGTGCCAGCAGCCAGACTAGCGGGGGCCGGGAGACCCAGTACTTC. It encodes CASSQTSGGRETQYF. The chain has TRBV11-1 and TRBJ2-5, with 12 bases identical to TRBD2. CDR3 length equals 15 residues. Germline V gene lookup returns CDR1 SGHAT and CDR2 FQDESV (reference sequence). The J segment lost 5 bases and the V segment lost 5 bases, leaving 6 bases of the junction unmatched.

In the case of this clonotype: A much larger clone differs by one base, so this may be a read error. The rearrangement joins TRBV7-2 to TRBJ1-6; 7 nucleotides line up with TRBD1. This CDR3 has 15 amino acids. CDR1 and CDR2 (germline): SGHTA, FQGNSA. J gave up 6 bases and V 8 bases, and 10 bases lay outside the gene matches. The CDR3: CASPSSGTVNSPLHF. Here the CDR3 DNA reads TGTGCCAGCCCGTCTTCCGGGACAGTTAATTCACCCCTCCACTTT.

This clonotype was recorded many times. V is TRBV28 and J is TRBJ2-1; D is unclear. Trimming removed 7 bases at V and 8 bases at J, with 12 bases between. The CDR3 runs 12 residues. CDR1 is MDHEN and CDR2 is SYDVKM in the germline V gene. Written as DNA, the CDR3 is TGTGCCAGCACCCAAAATCACGATGAGCAGTTCTTC. Amino acid sequence: CASTQNHDEQFF.

Ten or more counts support this clonotype. The chain is built from TRBV5-4 and TRBJ2-5; D uncertain. Trimming cost V 0 bases and J 2 bases, with 14 bases left between them. Germline V gene sequence: CDR1 SGHNT, CDR2 YYREEE (reference sequence). The CDR3 sequence is 16 residues long. The CDR3 here is CASSLGWQALQETQYF. The CDR3 DNA is TGTGCCAGCAGCTTGGGGTGGCAGGCCCTTCAAGAGACCCAGTACTTC.